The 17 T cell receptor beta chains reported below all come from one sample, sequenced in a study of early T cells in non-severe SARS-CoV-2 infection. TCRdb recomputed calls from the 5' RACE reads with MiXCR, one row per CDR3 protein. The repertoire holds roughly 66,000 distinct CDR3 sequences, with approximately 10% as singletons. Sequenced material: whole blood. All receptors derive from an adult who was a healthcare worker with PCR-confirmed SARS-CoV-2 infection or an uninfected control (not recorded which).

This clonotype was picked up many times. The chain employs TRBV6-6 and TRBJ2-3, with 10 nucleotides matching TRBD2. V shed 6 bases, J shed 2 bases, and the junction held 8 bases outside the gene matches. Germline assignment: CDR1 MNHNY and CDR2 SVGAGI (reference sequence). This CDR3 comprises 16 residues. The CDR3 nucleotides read TGTGCCAGCAGCCACCGGACTAGCGGCCACACAGATACGCAGTATTTT. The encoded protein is CASSHRTSGHTDTQYF.

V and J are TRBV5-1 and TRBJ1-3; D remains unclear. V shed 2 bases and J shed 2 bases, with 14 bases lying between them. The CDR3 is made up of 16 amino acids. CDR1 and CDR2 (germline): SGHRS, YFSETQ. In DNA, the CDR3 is TGCGCCAGCAGCTTATCCCTTCCTCGAACTGGAAACACCATATATTTT. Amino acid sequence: CASSLSLPRTGNTIYF.

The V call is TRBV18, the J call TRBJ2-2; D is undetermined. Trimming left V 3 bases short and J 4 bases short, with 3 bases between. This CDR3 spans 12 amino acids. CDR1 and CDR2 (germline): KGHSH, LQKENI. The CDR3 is CASSPPTGELFF. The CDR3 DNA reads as TGTGCCAGCTCACCCCCCACCGGGGAGCTGTTTTTT.

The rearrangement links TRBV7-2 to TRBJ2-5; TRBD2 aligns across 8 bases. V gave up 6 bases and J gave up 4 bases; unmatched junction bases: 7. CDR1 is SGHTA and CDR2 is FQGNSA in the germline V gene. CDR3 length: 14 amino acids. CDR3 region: CASRPTSGLETQYF. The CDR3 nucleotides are TGTGCCAGCAGACCTACTAGCGGACTAGAGACCCAGTACTTC.

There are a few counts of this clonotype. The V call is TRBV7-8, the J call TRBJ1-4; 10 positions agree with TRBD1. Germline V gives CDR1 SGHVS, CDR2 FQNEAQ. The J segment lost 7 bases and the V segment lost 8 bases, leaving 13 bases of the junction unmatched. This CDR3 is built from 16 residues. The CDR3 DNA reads TGTGCCAGCGGGACAGGGGCTTGGAGGGCCGGTGAAAAACTGTTTTTT. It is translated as CASGTGAWRAGEKLFF.

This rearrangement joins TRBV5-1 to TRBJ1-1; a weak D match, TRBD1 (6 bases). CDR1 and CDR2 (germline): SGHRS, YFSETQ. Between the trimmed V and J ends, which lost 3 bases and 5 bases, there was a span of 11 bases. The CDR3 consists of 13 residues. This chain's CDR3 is CASSYLQGTEAFF. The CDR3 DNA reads TGCGCCAGCAGCTACTTACAGGGTACTGAAGCTTTCTTT.

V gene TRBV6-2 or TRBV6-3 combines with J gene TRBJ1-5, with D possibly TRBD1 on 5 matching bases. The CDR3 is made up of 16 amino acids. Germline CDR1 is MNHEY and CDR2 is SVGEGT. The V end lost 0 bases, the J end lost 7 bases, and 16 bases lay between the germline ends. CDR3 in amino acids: CASSYSPRRGGQPQHF. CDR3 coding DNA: TGTGCCAGCAGTTACTCGCCTCGGAGGGGCGGACAGCCCCAGCATTTT.

The CDR3 loop reads CASSKDRSPQHF. CDR3 in DNA: TGTGCCAGCAGCAAGGACAGGTCGCCCCAGCATTTT. This chain joins TRBV21-1 and TRBJ1-5; the tabulated D call, TRBD1, remains unverified against the DNA. TRBV21-1 corresponds to a pseudogene. There are 12 residues in the CDR3.

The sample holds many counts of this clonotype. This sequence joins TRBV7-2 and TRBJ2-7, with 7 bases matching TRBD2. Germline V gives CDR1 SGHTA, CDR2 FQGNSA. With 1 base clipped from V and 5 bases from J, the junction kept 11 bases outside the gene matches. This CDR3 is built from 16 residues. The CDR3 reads CASSLVSGLGAHEQYF. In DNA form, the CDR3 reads TGTGCCAGCAGCTTAGTTTCAGGACTAGGGGCCCACGAGCAGTACTTC.

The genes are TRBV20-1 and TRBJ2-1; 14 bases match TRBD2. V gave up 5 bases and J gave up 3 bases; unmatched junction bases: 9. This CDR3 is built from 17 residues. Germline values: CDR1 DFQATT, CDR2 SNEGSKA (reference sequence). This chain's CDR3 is CSAGGLAGEGDYNEQFF. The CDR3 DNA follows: TGCAGTGCTGGGGGACTAGCGGGAGAAGGGGACTACAATGAGCAGTTCTTC.

Written as DNA, the CDR3 is TGTGCCAGCAGCCTAACCGTAGGCGAGCAGTACTTC. Translation: CASSLTVGEQYF. This chain uses TRBV12-3 or TRBV12-4 with TRBJ2-7; D uncertain. V was trimmed by 6 bases and J by 6 bases, leaving 12 bases between them. This CDR3 contains 12 residues.

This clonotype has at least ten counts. The CDR3 loop reads CASSLAGVSTNEQFF. The CDR3 DNA is TGCGCCAGCAGCTTGGCCGGGGTTAGTACTAATGAGCAGTTCTTC. The V and J genes are TRBV5-1 and TRBJ2-1; tentative D call: TRBD2 (5 bases). V lost 0 bases and J 7 bases, leaving 14 bases between the germline ends. The germline V gene has CDR1 SGHRS and CDR2 YFSETQ. There are 15 residues in the CDR3.

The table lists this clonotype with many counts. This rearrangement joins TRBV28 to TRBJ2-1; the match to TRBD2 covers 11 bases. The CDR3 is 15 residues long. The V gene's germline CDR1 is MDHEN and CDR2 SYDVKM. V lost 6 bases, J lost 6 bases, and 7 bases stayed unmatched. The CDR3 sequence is CASRPTSGSFNEQFF. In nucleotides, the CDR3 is TGTGCCAGCAGACCAACTAGCGGGAGTTTCAATGAGCAGTTCTTC.

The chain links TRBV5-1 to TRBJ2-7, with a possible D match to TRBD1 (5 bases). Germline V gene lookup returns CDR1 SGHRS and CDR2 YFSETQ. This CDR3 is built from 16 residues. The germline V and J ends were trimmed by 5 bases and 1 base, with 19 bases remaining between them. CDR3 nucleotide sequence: TGCGCCAGCAGAGGGGTTTCGGGCGCTCCTTCCTACGAGCAGTACTTC. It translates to CASRGVSGAPSYEQYF.

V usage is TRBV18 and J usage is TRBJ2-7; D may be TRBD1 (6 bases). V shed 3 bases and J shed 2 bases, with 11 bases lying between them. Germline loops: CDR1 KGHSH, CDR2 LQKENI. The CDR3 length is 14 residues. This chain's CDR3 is CASSPPRDTYEQYF. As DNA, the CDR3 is TGTGCCAGCTCACCTCCCCGGGACACCTACGAGCAGTACTTC. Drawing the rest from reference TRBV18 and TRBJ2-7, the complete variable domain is NAGVMQNPRHLVRRRGQEARLRCSPMKGHSHVYWYRQLPEEGLKFMVYLQKENIIDESGMPKERFSAEFPKEGPSILRIQQVVRGDSAAYFCASSPPRDTYEQYFGPGTRLTVT.

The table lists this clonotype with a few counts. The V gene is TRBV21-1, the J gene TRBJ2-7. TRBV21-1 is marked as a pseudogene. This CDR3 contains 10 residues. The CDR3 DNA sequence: TGTGCCAGCAGCAACTACGAGCAGTACTTC. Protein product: CASSNYEQYF.

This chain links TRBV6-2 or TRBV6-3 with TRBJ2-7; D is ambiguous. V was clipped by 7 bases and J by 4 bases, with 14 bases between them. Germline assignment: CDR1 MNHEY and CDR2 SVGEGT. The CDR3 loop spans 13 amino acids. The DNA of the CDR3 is TGTGCCAGCAAGTCCAGAAGGGTTTACGAGCAGTACTTC. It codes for CASKSRRVYEQYF.